This is a list of T cell receptor beta chains from one sample in a study of T cell responses to AZD1222 COVID-19 vaccine. Sequencing was performed with immunoSEQ multiplex PCR; in TCRdb, only in-frame clones are kept and a portion is missing. Of roughly 180,000 clones in the sample, about 90% are singletons; the top ten hold 1.3%. Here the sequenced sample was peripheral blood, taken 28 days after the second AZD1222 dose. Receptors originate from an adult who received the AZD1222 COVID-19 vaccine. Each CDR3 is given without its conserved first and last residue.

v_call	j_call	cdr3_aa
TRBV5-1	TRBJ2-3	ASSTGTSGGADTQY
TRBV9	TRBJ1-1	ASSVAAGGNTEAF
TRBV5-6	TRBJ2-2	ASSDTGQGVAGELF
TRBV5-5	TRBJ2-3	ASSFAGGTDTQY
TRBV7-8	TRBJ2-1	ASSSLGGAYNEQF
TRBV11-2	TRBJ2-7	ASSLGGQGLNEQY
TRBV11-3	TRBJ2-1	ASSLDGLTGGLYNEQF
TRBV2	TRBJ1-5	ASSEEQGANQPQH
TRBV19	TRBJ1-5	ASSARDRDNQPQH
TRBV5-1	TRBJ1-2	ASSWGTGTDGYT
TRBV5-1	TRBJ2-5	ASSSVQGSGETQY
TRBV5-1	TRBJ2-2	ASSSSRGPGELF
TRBV19	TRBJ1-5	ASNPGSQGLQPQH
TRBV4-1	TRBJ2-3	ASSQPGLAGGSSTTDTQY
TRBV7-9	TRBJ2-7	ASSSRDTLSYEQY
TRBV7-8	TRBJ1-2	ASSLDNYGYT
TRBV28	TRBJ1-1	ASSLIGGNLNTEAF
TRBV6-6	TRBJ1-5	ASRSGQGRDQPQH
TRBV5-3	TRBJ1-3	ARSLVAGNTIY
TRBV4-1	TRBJ1-6	ASSQATGGFLRSPLH
TRBV7-8	TRBJ2-1	ASSLGSGSYNEQF
TRBV9	TRBJ1-1	ASSVASVTEAF
TRBV7-7	TRBJ2-6	ASSSYRGLGGANVLT
TRBV30	TRBJ2-3	AWSSIAGRHTQY
TRBV18	TRBJ2-5	ASSPGGMETQY
TRBV20-1	TRBJ2-3	SASRGHLADTQY